Listed here are 12 T cell receptor beta chains from one sample, sequenced in a study of control samples from healthy donors and cancer patients. The assay was immunoSEQ multiplex PCR, and TCRdb's table has in-frame clones only and misses some. The sample contains approximately 40,000 clones, around 83% of which appear only once. Material: PBMCs. All receptors come from a woman in her sixties or seventies with lung cancer.

This chain joins TRBV19 and TRBJ2-1; 10 nucleotides agree with TRBD2. J gave up 2 bases and V 5 bases, and 3 bases lay outside the gene matches. The CDR3 sequence is 15 residues long. In germline, CDR1 is LNHDA, CDR2 SQIVND (reference sequence). The CDR3 here is CASSASGGAYNEQFF. The CDR3 DNA reads as TGTGCCAGTAGTGCCAGCGGGGGGGCCTACAATGAGCAGTTCTTC.

This chain uses TRBV6-5 with TRBJ1-1; D is ambiguous. The V end lost 7 bases, the J end lost 1 base, and 10 bases lay between the germline ends. Germline CDR1 MNHEY, CDR2 SVGAGI. This CDR3 region has 13 residues. DNA of the CDR3: TGTGCCAGCACTTTGGATTGGAACACTGAAGCTTTCTTT. Residues: CASTLDWNTEAFF.

The CDR3: CASSLDSGKDTQYF. The CDR3 DNA reads as TGCGCCAGCAGCTTGGACTCCGGGAAGGATACGCAGTATTTT. V is TRBV5-1 and J is TRBJ2-3; weak D call: TRBD2 (5 bases). CDR3 length: 14 residues. The germline CDR1 and CDR2 sequences are SGHRS and YFSETQ. V was pared by 0 bases and J by 6 bases, with 11 bases between.

The chain carries TRBV7-9 and TRBJ2-3; TRBD1 matches at 7 bases. After removal of 4 bases from V and 0 bases from J, the junction contained 10 bases not matched to a gene. CDR3 length: 17 amino acids. CDR1 is SEHNR and CDR2 is FQNEAQ in the germline V gene (reference sequence). The CDR3 bases are TGTGCCAGCAGCTCCTTCGGGACAGCGTCTAGCACAGATACGCAGTATTTT. Its translation: CASSSFGTASSTDTQYF.

This chain connects TRBV6-1 to TRBJ1-2; possible D gene TRBD1, 6 bases. CDR3 length equals 17 residues. V lost 0 bases to trimming and J lost 4 bases, with 18 bases between them. The V gene's germline CDR1 is MNHNS and CDR2 SASEGT. The CDR3, as DNA: TGTGCCAGCAGTGAAGCGCTCTGGACAGCCAGAATCTATGGCTACACCTTC. Amino acids: CASSEALWTARIYGYTF.

The chain couples TRBV29-1 to TRBJ2-1; D might be TRBD2 (5 bases). The CDR3 covers 17 residues. CDR1 is SQVTM and CDR2 is ANQGSEA in the germline V gene. The V gene lost 3 bases and the J gene lost 9 bases, with 27 bases spanning the gap. CDR3 coding DNA: TGCAGCGTTGAGAGTTTGAAAGGGAGTGGTACTGATGGTGAGCAGTTCTTC. This sequence encodes CSVESLKGSGTDGEQFF.

The gene calls are TRBV7-3 and TRBJ1-2; 9 nucleotides match TRBD1. The CDR3 spans 15 residues. The V segment lost 5 bases and the J segment 5 bases; nucleotides outside the gene matches: 9. Germline V gene lookup returns CDR1 SGHTA and CDR2 FQGTGA. The CDR3 nucleotides read TGTGCCAGCAGCCCCTCAGGGACAGGGAGGTATGGCTACACCTTC. Protein product: CASSPSGTGRYGYTF.

The chain combines TRBV7-8 with TRBJ1-5; D remains ambiguous. Trimming removed 0 bases from V and 3 bases from J, with 6 bases in between. Per germline, CDR1 SGHVS and CDR2 FQNEAQ. The CDR3 sequence is 14 residues long. The CDR3 sequence is CASSLAFSNQPQHF. CDR3 bases: TGTGCCAGCAGCTTAGCCTTTTCCAATCAGCCCCAGCATTTT. Complete variable domain (other parts from reference TRBV7-8 and TRBJ1-5): GAGVSQSPRYKVAKRGQDVALRCDPISGHVSLFWYQQALGQGPEFLTYFQNEAQLDKSGLPSDRFFAERPEGSVSTLKIQRTQQEDSAVYLCASSLAFSNQPQHFGDGTRLSIL.

Only one count was recorded for this clone. The chain joins TRBV10-2 to TRBJ1-2, with a tentative D call TRBD1 (5 bases). This CDR3 is 13 amino acids long. Germline values: CDR1 WSHSY, CDR2 SAAADI. Trimming took off 6 bases at V and 8 bases at J, with 16 bases between the two ends. In DNA form, the CDR3 reads TGCGCCAGCAGACCCAGTGGGGGTGAAGGCTACACCTTC. Protein: CASRPSGGEGYTF.

The rearrangement links TRBV5-1 to TRBJ2-7; tentative D call: TRBD2 (6 bases). Germline V lookup: CDR1 SGHRS, CDR2 YFSETQ. Trimming pared 1 base from V and 2 bases from J, leaving 19 bases between. The length of the CDR3 is 17 residues. CDR3 amino acids: CASSLTGERVLAYEQYF. The CDR3 DNA is TGCGCCAGCAGCTTGACGGGAGAGCGGGTCCTAGCCTACGAGCAGTACTTC.

The V call is TRBV9, the J call TRBJ2-2; 9 bases are a match to TRBD2. Germline CDR1 is SGDLS and CDR2 is YYNGEE. This CDR3 region has 16 residues. With V trimmed by 0 bases and J by 6 bases, 6 bases remained unmatched. In DNA, the CDR3 is TGTGCCAGCAGCGTAGGACTAGCGGAGGACGCCGGGGAGCTGTTTTTT. Its translation is CASSVGLAEDAGELFF.

The chain carries TRBV5-4 and TRBJ2-5, with D maybe TRBD2 (6 bases). V was trimmed by 4 bases and J by 2 bases, leaving 15 bases between them. Germline CDR1 is SGHNT and CDR2 is YYREEE (reference sequence). This CDR3 contains 15 residues. This chain's CDR3 is CASSQDGGMQETQYF. The CDR3 nucleotides are TGTGCCAGCAGCCAGGACGGAGGGATGCAAGAGACCCAGTACTTC.